A single sample gave rise to the 7 T cell receptor beta chains below, sequenced in a study of blood T cell repertoires in COVID-19. The repertoire was sequenced with immunoSEQ multiplex PCR; TCRdb's copy has only in-frame clones and lacks some. The sample has about 160,000 clones, around 87% seen once. The sequencing sample was made of PBMCs or T cells enriched from blood (not recorded which). These receptor sequences come from a woman aged 40 to 50 who had been exposed to COVID-19.

The chain recombines TRBV5-5 with TRBJ2-1, with 10 bases aligning to TRBD2. J was trimmed by 0 bases and V by 2 bases; bases with no gene match: 8. In germline, CDR1 is SGHKS, CDR2 YYEKEE (reference sequence). The length of the CDR3 is 18 residues. For the CDR3, the DNA is TGTGCCAGCAGCTTCGGGGTAGGACTAGCGGACTCCTACAATGAGCAGTTCTTC. It yields the protein CASSFGVGLADSYNEQFF.

The CDR3 sequence: CASSIGPGPMNTEAFF. As DNA, the CDR3 is TGTGCCAGTAGTATAGGGCCAGGGCCCATGAACACTGAAGCTTTCTTT. This chain joins TRBV19 and TRBJ1-1; tentative D call: TRBD1 (5 bases). The CDR3 is 16 residues long. The germline CDR1 and CDR2 sequences are LNHDA and SQIVND (reference sequence). The V and J ends lost 1 base and 0 bases respectively, with 12 bases between them. The complete variable domain, with remaining parts taken from reference TRBV19 and TRBJ1-1, reads DGGITQSPKYLFRKEGQNVTLSCEQNLNHDAMYWYRQDPGQGLRLIYYSQIVNDFQKGDIAEGYSVSREKKESFPLTVTSAQKNPTAFYLCASSIGPGPMNTEAFFGQGTRLTVV.

The genes are TRBV6-5 and TRBJ2-7, with 9 bases identical to TRBD2. Germline V gene sequence: CDR1 MNHEY, CDR2 SVGAGI. V dropped 6 bases and J dropped 6; count of bases not matched to a gene: 6. CDR3 length: 13 amino acids. CDR3 DNA sequence: TGTGCCAGCAGCCTGGGACTAGCCGGCGAGCAGTACTTC. This encodes CASSLGLAGEQYF.

The CDR3 bases are TGTGCCAGCAGTTACTGGACAGGGCAACCTAACTATGGCTACACCTTC. Its protein product is CASSYWTGQPNYGYTF. This sequence joins TRBV6-5 and TRBJ1-2; 8 bases map to TRBD1. V lost 1 base and J lost 0; bases outside the gene matches: 4. Germline V gene sequence: CDR1 MNHEY, CDR2 SVGAGI. The CDR3 totals 16 residues.

The sample holds a few counts of this clone. The chain combines TRBV10-1 with TRBJ2-7; D not certain. CDR1 WNHNN and CDR2 SYGVQD come from the germline V gene (reference sequence). The V gene lost 8 bases and the J gene lost 4 bases, with 18 bases spanning the gap. This CDR3 spans 14 amino acids. As DNA, the CDR3 is TGCGCCAGCCGAAGCTCTATTCCGCCTTACGAGCAGTACTTC. Translating it yields CASRSSIPPYEQYF.

The table lists this clone with a few counts. V is TRBV29-1 and J is TRBJ1-2; D unclear. Germline values: CDR1 SQVTM, CDR2 ANQGSEA. The CDR3 loop spans 12 amino acids. Trimming pared 5 bases from V and 3 bases from J, leaving 10 bases between. Here the CDR3 reads CSVKLSDYGYTF. Here the CDR3 DNA reads TGCAGCGTTAAGCTCAGCGACTATGGCTACACCTTC.

The gene calls are TRBV5-1 and TRBJ1-2, with 9 bases lining up with TRBD1. CDR3 length: 15 residues. After removal of 3 bases from V and 8 bases from J, the junction contained 11 bases not matched to a gene. CDR1 and CDR2 (germline): SGHRS, YFSETQ. CDR3 sequence: CASSSFDRGLAGYTF. The CDR3, as DNA: TGCGCCAGCAGCTCCTTCGACAGGGGGTTGGCGGGCTACACCTTC.